This T cell receptor beta chain stems from a study of CD8 T cells in ankylosing spondylitis. Study-wide results and limits: Reportedly, matched ankylosing spondylitis synovial fluid was significantly enriched for disease-linked clones. A TCR beta motif of several highly homologous variants seemed to mark ankylosing spondylitis blood. Relatively scarce in peripheral blood, disease-linked clones were CD8+.

Libraries for TCR beta were made by quantitative 5'-RACE with molecular barcodes. TCRdb fed the 5' RACE reads into MiXCR, producing one record per CDR3 protein. The sample contains roughly 250,000 distinct CDR3 sequences, 8% to 9.5% of which appear only once. The sample holds many counts of this clonotype. No antigen is known for it. V shed 0 bases and J shed 4 bases, with 10 bases lying between them. Germline CDR1 LNHNV, CDR2 YYDKDF (reference sequence). This CDR3 has 15 residues. The receptor's source is a male donor with ankylosing spondylitis or in good health (not recorded which). This rearrangement joins TRBV15 to TRBJ1-3; D uncertain. Sequencing input: blood, either unsorted or a sorted T cell fraction (not recorded which). The CDR3 nucleotides read TGTGCCACCAGCAGAGACCGAGGTGTGGGAAACACCATATATTTT. This sequence encodes CATSRDRGVGNTIYF.